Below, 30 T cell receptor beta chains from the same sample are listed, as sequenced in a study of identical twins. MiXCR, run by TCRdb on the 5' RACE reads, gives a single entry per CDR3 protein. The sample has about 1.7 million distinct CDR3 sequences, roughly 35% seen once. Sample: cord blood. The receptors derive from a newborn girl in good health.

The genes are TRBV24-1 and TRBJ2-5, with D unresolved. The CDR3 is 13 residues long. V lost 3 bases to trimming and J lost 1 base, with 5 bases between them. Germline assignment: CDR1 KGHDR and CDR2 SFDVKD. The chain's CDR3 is CATSDSSQETQYF. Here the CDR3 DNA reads TGTGCCACCAGTGATAGTTCCCAAGAGACCCAGTACTTC.

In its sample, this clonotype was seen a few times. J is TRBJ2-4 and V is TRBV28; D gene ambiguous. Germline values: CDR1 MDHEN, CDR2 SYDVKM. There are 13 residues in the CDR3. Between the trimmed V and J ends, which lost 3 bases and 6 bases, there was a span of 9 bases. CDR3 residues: CASSLGNLNIQYF. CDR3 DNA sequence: TGTGCCAGCAGTTTGGGAAATTTAAACATTCAGTACTTC.

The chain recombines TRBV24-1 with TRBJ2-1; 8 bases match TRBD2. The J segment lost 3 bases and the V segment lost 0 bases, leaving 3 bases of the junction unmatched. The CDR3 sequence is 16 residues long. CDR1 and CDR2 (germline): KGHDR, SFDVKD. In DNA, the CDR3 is TGTGCCACCAGTGATTTGCGTAGCGGGGACTACAATGAGCAGTTCTTC. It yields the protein CATSDLRSGDYNEQFF.

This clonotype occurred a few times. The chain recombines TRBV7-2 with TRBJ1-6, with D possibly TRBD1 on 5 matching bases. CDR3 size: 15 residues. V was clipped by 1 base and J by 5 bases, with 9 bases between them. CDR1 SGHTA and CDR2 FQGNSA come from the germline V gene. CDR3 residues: CASSLGTKNNSPLHF. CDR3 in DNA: TGTGCCAGCAGCTTAGGGACAAAAAATAATTCACCCCTCCACTTT.

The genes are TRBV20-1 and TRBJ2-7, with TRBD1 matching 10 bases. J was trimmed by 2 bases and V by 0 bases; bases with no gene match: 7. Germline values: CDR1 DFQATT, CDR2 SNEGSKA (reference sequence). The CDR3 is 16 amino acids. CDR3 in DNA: TGCAGTGCTAGAGACCGTGGTGGACAGGGGGCCTACGAGCAGTACTTC. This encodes CSARDRGGQGAYEQYF.

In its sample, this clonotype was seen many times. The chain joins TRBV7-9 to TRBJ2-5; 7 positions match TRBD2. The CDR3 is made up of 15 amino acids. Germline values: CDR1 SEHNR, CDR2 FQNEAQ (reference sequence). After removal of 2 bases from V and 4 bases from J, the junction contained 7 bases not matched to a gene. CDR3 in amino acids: CASSLPSGESETQYF. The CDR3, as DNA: TGTGCCAGCAGCTTACCGAGCGGGGAATCAGAGACCCAGTACTTC.

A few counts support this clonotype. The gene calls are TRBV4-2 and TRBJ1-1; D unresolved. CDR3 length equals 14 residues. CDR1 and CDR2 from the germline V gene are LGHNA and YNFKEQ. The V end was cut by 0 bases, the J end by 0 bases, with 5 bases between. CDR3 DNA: TGTGCCAGCAGCCAAGATCCCATGAACACTGAAGCTTTCTTT. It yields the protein CASSQDPMNTEAFF.

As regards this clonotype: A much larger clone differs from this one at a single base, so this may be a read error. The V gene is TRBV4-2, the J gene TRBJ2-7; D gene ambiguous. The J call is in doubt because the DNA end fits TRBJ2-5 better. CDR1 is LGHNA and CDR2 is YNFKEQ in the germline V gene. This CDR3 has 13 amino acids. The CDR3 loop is CGSSPELAQTQYF. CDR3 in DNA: TGTGGCAGCAGCCCAGAACTTGCCCAGACCCAGTACTTC.

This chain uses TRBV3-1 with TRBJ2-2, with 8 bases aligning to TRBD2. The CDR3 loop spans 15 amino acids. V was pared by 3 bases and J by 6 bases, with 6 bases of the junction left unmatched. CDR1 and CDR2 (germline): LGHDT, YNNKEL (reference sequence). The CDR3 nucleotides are TGTGCCAGCAGCCAGCAGCGGGAGATCCCCGGGGAGCTGTTTTTT. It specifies CASSQQREIPGELFF.

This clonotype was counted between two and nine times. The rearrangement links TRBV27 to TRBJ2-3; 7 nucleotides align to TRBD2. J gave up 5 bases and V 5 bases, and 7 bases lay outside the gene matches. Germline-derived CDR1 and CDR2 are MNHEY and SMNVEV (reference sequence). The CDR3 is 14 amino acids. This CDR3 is CASSGLEGRDTQYF. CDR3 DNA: TGTGCCAGCAGTGGACTAGAGGGTCGAGATACGCAGTATTTT.

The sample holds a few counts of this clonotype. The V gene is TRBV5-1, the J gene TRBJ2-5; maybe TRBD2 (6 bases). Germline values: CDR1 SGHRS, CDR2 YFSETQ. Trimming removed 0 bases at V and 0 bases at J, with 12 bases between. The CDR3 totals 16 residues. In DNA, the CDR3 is TGCGCCAGCAGCTTGGTGGTAGCGGTAAACCAAGAGACCCAGTACTTC. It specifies CASSLVVAVNQETQYF. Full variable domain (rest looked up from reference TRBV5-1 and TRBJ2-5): KAGVTQTPRYLIKTRGQQVTLSCSPISGHRSVSWYQQTPGQGLQFLFEYFSETQRNKGNFPGRFSGRQFSNSRSEMNVSTLELGDSALYLCASSLVVAVNQETQYFGPGTRLLVL.

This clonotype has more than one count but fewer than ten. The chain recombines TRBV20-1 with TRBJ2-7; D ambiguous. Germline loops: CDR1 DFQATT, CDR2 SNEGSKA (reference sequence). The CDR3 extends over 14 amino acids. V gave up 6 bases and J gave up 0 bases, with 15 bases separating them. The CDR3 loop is CSAPARTTSYEQYF. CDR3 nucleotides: TGCAGTGCGCCGGCTCGTACCACCTCCTACGAGCAGTACTTC.

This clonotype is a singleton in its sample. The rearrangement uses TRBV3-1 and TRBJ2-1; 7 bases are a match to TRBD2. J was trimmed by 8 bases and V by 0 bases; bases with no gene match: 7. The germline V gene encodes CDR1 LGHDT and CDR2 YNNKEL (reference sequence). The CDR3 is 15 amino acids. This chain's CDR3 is CASSQEIGGYDEQFF. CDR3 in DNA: TGTGCCAGCAGCCAAGAAATCGGGGGGTACGATGAGCAGTTCTTC.

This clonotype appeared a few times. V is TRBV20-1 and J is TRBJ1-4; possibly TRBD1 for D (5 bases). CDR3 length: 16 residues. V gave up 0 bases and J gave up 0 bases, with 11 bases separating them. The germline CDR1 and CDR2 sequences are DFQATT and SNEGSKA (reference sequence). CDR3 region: CSARDPRDPTNEKLFF. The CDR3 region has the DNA TGCAGTGCTAGAGATCCCAGGGACCCAACTAATGAAAAACTGTTTTTT.

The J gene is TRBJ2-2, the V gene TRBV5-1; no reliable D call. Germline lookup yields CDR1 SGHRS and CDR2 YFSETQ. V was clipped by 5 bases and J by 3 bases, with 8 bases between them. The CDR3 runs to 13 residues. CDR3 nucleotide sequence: TGCGCCAGCAGGACTCCTCACACCGGGGAGCTGTTTTTT. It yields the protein CASRTPHTGELFF. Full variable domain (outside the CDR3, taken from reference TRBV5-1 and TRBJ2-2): KAGVTQTPRYLIKTRGQQVTLSCSPISGHRSVSWYQQTPGQGLQFLFEYFSETQRNKGNFPGRFSGRQFSNSRSEMNVSTLELGDSALYLCASRTPHTGELFFGEGSRLTVL.

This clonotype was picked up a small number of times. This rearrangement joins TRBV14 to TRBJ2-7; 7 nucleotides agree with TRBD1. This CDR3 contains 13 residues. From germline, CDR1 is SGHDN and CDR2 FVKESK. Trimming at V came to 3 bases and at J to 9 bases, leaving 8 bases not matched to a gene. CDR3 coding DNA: TGTGCCAGCAGCCAGGGACAGCAGTCTTGGCAGTACTTC. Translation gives CASSQGQQSWQYF. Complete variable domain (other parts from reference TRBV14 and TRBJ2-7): EAGVTQFPSHSVIEKGQTVTLRCDPISGHDNLYWYRRVMGKEIKFLLHFVKESKQDESGMPNNRFLAERTGGTYSTLKVQPAELEDSGVYFCASSQGQQSWQYFGPGTRLTVT.

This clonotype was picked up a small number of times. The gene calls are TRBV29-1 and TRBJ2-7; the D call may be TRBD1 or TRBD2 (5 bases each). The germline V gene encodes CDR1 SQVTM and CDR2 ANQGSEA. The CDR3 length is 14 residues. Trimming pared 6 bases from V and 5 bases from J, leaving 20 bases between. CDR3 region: CSVRGTAEQNEQYF. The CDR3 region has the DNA TGCAGCGTCCGAGGGACCGCCGAACAAAACGAGCAGTACTTC.

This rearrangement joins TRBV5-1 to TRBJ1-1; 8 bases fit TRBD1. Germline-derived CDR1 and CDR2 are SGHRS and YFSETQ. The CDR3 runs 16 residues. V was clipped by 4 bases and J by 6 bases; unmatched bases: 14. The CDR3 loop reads CASSTLVQGGLSEAFF. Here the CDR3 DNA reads TGCGCCAGCAGCACCCTTGTACAGGGGGGTCTTTCTGAAGCTTTCTTT.

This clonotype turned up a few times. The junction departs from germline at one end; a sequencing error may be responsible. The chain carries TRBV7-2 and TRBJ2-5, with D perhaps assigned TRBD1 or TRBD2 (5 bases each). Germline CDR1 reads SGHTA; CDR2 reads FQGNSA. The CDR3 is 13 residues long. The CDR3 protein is CAISLGELETQYF. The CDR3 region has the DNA TGTGCCATCAGCTTGGGGGAGTTAGAGACCCAGTACTTC.

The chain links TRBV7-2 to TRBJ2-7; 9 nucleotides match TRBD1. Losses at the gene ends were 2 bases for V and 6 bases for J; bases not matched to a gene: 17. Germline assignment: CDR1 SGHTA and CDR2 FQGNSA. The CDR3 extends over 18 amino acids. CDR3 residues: CASSLRTKMATGGCEQYF. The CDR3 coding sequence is TGTGCCAGCAGCTTAAGAACAAAAATGGCGACAGGGGGTTGCGAGCAGTACTTC.

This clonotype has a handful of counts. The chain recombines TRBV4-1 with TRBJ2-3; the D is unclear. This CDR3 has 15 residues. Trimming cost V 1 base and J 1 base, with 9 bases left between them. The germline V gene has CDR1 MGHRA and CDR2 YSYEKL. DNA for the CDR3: TGCGCCAGCAGCCAAGCCCCCTGGCGCACAGATACGCAGTATTTT. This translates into CASSQAPWRTDTQYF.

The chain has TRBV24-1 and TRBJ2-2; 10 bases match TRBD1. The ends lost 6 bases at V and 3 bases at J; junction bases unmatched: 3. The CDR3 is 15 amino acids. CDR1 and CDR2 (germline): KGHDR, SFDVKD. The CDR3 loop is CATSTGTGDTGELFF. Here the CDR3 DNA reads TGTGCCACCAGTACCGGGACAGGGGACACCGGGGAGCTGTTTTTT.

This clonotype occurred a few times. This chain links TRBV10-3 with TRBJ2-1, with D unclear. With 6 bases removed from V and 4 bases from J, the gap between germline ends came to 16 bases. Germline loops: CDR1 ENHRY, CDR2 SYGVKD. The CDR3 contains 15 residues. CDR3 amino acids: CAISRPETIYNEQFF. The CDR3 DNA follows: TGTGCCATCAGCCGACCGGAGACGATATACAATGAGCAGTTCTTC.

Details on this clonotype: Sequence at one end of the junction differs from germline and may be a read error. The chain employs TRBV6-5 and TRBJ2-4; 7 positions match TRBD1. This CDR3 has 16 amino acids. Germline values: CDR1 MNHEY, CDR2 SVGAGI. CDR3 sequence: CASSFTGAKGKNIRYF. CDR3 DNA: TGTGCCAGCAGCTTTACAGGGGCCAAAGGCAAAAACATTCGGTACTTC.

The CDR3 sequence is CASSRDSDNEQYF. The CDR3 DNA sequence: TGTGCCAGCAGCCGGGACTCCGACAATGAGCAGTACTTC. The rearrangement links TRBV3-1 to TRBJ2-5; a possible D gene is TRBD2 (6 bases). V shed 4 bases and J shed 11 bases, with 17 bases lying between them. In germline, CDR1 is LGHDT, CDR2 YNNKEL (reference sequence). CDR3 size: 13 residues.

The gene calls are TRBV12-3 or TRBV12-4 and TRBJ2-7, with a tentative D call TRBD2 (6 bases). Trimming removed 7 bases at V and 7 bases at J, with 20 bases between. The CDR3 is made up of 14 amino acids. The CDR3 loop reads CASNERAGYNEQYF. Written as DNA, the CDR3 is TGTGCCAGCAATGAGCGGGCCGGCTACAATGAGCAGTACTTC.

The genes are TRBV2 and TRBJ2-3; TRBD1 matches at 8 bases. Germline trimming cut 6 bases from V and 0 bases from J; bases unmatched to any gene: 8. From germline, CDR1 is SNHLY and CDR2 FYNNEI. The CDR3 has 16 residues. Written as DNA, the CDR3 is TGTGCCAGCAGCGATCCGACAGGGGCGAGCACAGATACGCAGTATTTT. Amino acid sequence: CASSDPTGASTDTQYF. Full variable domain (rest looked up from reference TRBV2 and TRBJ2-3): EPEVTQTPSHQVTQMGQEVILRCVPISNHLYFYWYRQILGQKVEFLVSFYNNEISEKSEIFDDQFSVERPDGSNFTLKIRSTKLEDSAMYFCASSDPTGASTDTQYFGPGTRLTVL.

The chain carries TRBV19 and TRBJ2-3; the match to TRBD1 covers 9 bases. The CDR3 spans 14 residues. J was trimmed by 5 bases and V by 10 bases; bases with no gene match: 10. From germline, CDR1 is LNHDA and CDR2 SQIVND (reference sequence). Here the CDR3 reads CATLDRGRRDTQYF. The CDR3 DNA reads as TGTGCCACCTTGGACAGGGGCCGTCGAGATACGCAGTATTTT.

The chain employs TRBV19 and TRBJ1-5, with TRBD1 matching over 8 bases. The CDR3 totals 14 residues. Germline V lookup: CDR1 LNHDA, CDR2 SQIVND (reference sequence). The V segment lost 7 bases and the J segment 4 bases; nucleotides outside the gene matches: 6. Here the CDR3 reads CASIGTGLNQPQHF. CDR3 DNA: TGTGCCAGTATCGGGACAGGCCTAAATCAGCCCCAGCATTTT.

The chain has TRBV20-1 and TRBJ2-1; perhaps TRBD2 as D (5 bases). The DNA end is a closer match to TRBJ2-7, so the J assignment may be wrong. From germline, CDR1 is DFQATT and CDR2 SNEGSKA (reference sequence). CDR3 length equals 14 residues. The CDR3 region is CSAKKRSSYNEQYF. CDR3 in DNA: TGCAGTGCTAAGAAGCGGAGCTCCTACAATGAGCAGTACTTC.